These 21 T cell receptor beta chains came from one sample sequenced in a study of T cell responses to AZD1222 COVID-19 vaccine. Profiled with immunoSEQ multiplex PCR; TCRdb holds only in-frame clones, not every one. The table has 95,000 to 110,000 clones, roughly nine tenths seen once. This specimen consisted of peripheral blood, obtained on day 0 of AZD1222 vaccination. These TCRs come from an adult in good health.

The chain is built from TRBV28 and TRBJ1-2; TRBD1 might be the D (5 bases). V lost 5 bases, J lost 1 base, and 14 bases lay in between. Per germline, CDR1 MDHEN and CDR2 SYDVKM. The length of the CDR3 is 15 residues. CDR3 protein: CASSRWDGNNYGYTF. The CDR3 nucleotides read TGTGCCAGCAGTCGCTGGGACGGGAATAACTATGGCTACACCTTC.

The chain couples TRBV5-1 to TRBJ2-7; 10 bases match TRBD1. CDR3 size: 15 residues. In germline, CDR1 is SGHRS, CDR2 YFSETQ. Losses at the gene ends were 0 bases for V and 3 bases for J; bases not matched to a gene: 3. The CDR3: CASSLGGQGYYEQYF. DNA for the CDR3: TGCGCCAGCAGCTTGGGGGGACAGGGGTACTACGAGCAGTACTTC.

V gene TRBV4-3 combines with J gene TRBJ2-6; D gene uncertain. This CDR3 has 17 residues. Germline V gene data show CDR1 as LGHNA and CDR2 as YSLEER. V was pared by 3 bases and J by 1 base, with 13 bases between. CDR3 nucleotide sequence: TGCGCCAGCAGCCATCAAGTTGTGACGTCTGGGGCCAACGTCCTGACTTTC. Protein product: CASSHQVVTSGANVLTF.

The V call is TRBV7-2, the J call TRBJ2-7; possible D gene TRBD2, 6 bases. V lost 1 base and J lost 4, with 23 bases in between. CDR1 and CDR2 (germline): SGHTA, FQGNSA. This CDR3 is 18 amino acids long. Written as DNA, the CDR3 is TGTGCCAGCAGCTTAGTAGGCCGTGCCGGGGGTATTGCATACGAGCAGTACTTC. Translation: CASSLVGRAGGIAYEQYF.

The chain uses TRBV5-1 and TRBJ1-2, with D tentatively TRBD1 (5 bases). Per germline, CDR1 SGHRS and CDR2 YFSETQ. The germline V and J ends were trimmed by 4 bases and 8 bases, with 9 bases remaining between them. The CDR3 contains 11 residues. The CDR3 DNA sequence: TGCGCCAGCAGCCCGGGGGAGGGCTACACCTTC. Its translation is CASSPGEGYTF.

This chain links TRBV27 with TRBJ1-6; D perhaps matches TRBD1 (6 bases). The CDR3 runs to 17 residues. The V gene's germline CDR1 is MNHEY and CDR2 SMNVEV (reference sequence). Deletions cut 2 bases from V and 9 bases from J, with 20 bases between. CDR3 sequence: CASSLTTGHLLFSPLHF. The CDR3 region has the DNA TGTGCCAGCAGTTTAACAACGGGACACTTGTTGTTTTCACCCCTCCACTTT.

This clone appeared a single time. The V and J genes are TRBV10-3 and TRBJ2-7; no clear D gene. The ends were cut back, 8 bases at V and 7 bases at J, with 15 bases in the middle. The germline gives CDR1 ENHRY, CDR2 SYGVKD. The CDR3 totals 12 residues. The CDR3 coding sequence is TGTGCCATCGGACGGAACCTTGGAGAGCAGTACTTC. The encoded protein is CAIGRNLGEQYF.

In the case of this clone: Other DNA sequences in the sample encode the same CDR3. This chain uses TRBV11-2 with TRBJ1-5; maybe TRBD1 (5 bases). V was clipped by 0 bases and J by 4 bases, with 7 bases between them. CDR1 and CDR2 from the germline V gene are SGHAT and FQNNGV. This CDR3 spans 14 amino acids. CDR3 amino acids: CASSLDRGNQPQHF. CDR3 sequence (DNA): TGTGCCAGCAGCTTAGATCGGGGGAATCAGCCCCAGCATTTT.

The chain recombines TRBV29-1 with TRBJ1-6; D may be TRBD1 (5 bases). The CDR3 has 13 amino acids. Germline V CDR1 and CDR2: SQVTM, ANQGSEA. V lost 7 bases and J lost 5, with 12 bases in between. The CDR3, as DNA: TGCAGCGCCCGGACATGGGATAATTCACCCCTCCACTTT. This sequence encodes CSARTWDNSPLHF.

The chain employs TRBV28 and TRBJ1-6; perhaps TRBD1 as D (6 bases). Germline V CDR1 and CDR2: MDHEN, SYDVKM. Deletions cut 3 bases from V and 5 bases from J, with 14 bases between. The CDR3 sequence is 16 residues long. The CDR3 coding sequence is TGTGCCAGCAGTTTGGGGGGGGCAGGTAATAATTCACCCCTCCACTTT. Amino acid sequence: CASSLGGAGNNSPLHF.

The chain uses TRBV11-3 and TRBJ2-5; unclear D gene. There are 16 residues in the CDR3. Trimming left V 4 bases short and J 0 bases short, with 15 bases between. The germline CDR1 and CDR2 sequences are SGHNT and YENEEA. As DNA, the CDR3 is TGTGCCAGCAGCTCCCCCGCCAGGAGTTACCAAGAGACCCAGTACTTC. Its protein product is CASSSPARSYQETQYF.

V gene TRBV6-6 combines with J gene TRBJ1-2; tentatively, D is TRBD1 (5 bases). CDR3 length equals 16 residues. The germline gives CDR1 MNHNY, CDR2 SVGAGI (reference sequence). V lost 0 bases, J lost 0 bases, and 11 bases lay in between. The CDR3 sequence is CASSYSGPNTNYGYTF. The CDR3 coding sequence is TGTGCCAGCAGTTACTCGGGGCCGAATACTAACTATGGCTACACCTTC.

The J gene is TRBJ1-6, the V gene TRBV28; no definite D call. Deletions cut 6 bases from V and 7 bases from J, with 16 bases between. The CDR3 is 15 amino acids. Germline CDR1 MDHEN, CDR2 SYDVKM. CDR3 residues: CASRAGGPNNSPLHF. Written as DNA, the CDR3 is TGTGCCAGCAGGGCCGGCGGACCTAACAATTCACCCCTCCACTTT.

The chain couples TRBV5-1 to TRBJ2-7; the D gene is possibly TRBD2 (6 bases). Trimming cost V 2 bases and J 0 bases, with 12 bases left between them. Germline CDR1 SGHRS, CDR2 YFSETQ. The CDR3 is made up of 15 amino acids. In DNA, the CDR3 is TGCGCCAGCAGCTTATCGAGCGGGCACTCCTACGAGCAGTACTTC. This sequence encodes CASSLSSGHSYEQYF.

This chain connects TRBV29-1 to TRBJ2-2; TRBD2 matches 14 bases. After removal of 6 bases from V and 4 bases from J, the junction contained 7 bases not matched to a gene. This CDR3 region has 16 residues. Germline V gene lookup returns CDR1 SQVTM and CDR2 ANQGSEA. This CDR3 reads CSVGTSGSVSTGELFF. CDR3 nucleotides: TGCAGCGTAGGGACTAGCGGGAGTGTTAGCACCGGGGAGCTGTTTTTT.

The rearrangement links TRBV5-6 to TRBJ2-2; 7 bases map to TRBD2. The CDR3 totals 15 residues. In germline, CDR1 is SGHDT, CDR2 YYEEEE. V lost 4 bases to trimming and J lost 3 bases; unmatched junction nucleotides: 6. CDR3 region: CASSLRLAYTGELFF. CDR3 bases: TGTGCCAGCAGCCTGAGACTAGCCTACACCGGGGAGCTGTTTTTT.

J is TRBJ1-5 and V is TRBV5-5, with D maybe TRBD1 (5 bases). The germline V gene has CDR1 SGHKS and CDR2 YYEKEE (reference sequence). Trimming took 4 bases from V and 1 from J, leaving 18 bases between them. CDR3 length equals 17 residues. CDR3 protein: CASSQWTLSRSNQPQHF. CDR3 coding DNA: TGTGCCAGCAGCCAGTGGACACTCAGCAGGAGCAATCAGCCCCAGCATTTT.

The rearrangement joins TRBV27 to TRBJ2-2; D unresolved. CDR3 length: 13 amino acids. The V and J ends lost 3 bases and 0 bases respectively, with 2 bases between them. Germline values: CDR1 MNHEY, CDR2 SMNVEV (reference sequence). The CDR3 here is CASSFTNTGELFF. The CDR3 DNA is TGTGCCAGCAGTTTCACGAACACCGGGGAGCTGTTTTTT.

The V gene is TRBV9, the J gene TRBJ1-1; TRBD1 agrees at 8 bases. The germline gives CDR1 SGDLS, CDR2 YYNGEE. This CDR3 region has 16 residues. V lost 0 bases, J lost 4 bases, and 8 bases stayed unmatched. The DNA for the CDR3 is TGTGCCAGCAGCGTAGGGGGGACAGGTTCTGGCACTGAAGCTTTCTTT. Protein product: CASSVGGTGSGTEAFF. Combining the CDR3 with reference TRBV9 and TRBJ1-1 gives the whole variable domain DSGVTQTPKHLITATGQRVTLRCSPRSGDLSVYWYQQSLDQGLQFLIQYYNGEERAKGNILERFSAQQFPDLHSELNLSSLELGDSALYFCASSVGGTGSGTEAFFGQGTRLTVV.

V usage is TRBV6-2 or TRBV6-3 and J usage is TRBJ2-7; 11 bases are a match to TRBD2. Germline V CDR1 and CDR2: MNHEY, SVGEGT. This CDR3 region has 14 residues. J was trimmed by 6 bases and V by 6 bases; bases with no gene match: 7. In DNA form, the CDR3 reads TGTGCCAGCAGCCGAATAGCGGGAGGGAGCGAGCAGTACTTC. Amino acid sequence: CASSRIAGGSEQYF.

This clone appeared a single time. Here the CDR3 reads CASREGQTHYGYTF. DNA of the CDR3: TGTGCCAGCAGGGAGGGACAGACCCACTATGGCTACACCTTC. This chain uses TRBV5-5 with TRBJ1-2; 7 positions agree with TRBD1. This CDR3 contains 14 residues. In germline, CDR1 is SGHKS, CDR2 YYEKEE (reference sequence). The V and J ends lost 5 bases and 3 bases, in that order; junction bases with no gene match: 7.